The rows below give T cell receptor beta chains drawn from one sample of a study of shared clonotypes between healthy human individuals. Data came from immunoSEQ multiplex PCR; TCRdb stores just in-frame clones and leaves some out. The table lists some 2,100,000 clones, about 92% of them singletons, with around 1.7% in the top ten. Source material: naive CD8+ T cells from PBMCs. The receptors come from a man younger than 35 in good health. Some clones in this sample may be carry-over from other donors' samples. The conserved cysteine and the conserved F or W are not part of the CDR3 here. Clone size is shown for a subset of rows, as once, few, many or a class of expanded clone.

j_gene	v_gene	abundance	CDR3aa
TRBJ1-1	TRBV11-2	NA	ASSSGQDTEAF
TRBJ2-3	TRBV4-2	NA	ASSQGAGGTDTQY
TRBJ2-7	TRBV6-4	NA	ASKPLAESSYEQY
TRBJ1-2	TRBV28	NA	ASSGTGDYGYT
TRBJ2-7	TRBV4-1	once	ASSQERDSYEQY
TRBJ2-3	TRBV10-3	NA	AISEINVISGSNTDTQY
TRBJ1-2	TRBV5-1	once	ASSLDGYGYT
TRBJ2-7	TRBV6-1	NA	ASSVLAGGSYEQY
TRBJ1-2	TRBV29-1	NA	SVDGDFKGTGGYT
TRBJ1-1	TRBV5-4	NA	ASSYMTGGMDTEAF
TRBJ2-1	TRBV10-2	once	ASSFLAGEDYNEQF
TRBJ2-7	TRBV18	NA	ASSSGSGIYEQY
TRBJ2-6	TRBV9	NA	ASSVPGTGATGANVLT
TRBJ1-5	TRBV10-3	NA	AISKDGSLNQPQH
TRBJ2-2	TRBV27	NA	ASYQGAGELF
TRBJ2-3	TRBV27	NA	ASNSGTSTDTQY
TRBJ2-7	TRBV10-3	NA	AISELHSSYEQY
TRBJ2-1	TRBV11-2	NA	ASSLGRLSSYNEQF
TRBJ2-7	TRBV28	NA	ASSRQEYEQY
TRBJ2-7	TRBV4-3	once	ASSQDPLFGTEANEQY
TRBJ2-1	TRBV9	NA	ASSDSGVSYNEQF
TRBJ2-7	TRBV5-1	NA	ASTSGPGAYEQY
TRBJ1-3	TRBV11-2	NA	ASSLSGPSGNTIY
TRBJ2-1	TRBV10-2	NA	ATLGTSRSWGEQF
TRBJ2-5	TRBV27	NA	ASSNGTLKETQY
TRBJ2-2	TRBV6-5	NA	ASTLGVFTGELF
TRBJ1-1	TRBV7-9	NA	ASSLGRGRKTEAF
TRBJ2-3	TRBV19	NA	ASSPWAGDTQY
TRBJ1-4	TRBV11-2	NA	ASSLVLGRANEKLF
TRBJ2-1	TRBV9	NA	ASSVGGSRSNEQF
TRBJ2-1	TRBV7-9	NA	ASSQPGLPDNEQF
TRBJ2-4	TRBV9	NA	ASSAQGAKNIQY
TRBJ2-2	TRBV19	NA	ASSGHWGAGTGELF
TRBJ2-7	TRBV28	NA	ASSLRDTGSYEQY
TRBJ2-2	TRBV11-3	NA	ASSPRGTAVNTGELF
TRBJ1-1	TRBV6-1	NA	ASSGTTRNTEAF
TRBJ2-2	TRBV7-9	NA	ASHQSNTGELF
TRBJ1-5	TRBV27	NA	ASNAGSGSNQPQH
TRBJ2-7	TRBV6-1	NA	ASSERRPGTLSSYEQY
TRBJ1-5	TRBV2	NA	ASNPQGVGNQPQH
TRBJ2-1	TRBV11-1	NA	ASSVTGWGSVVLNEQF
TRBJ2-5	TRBV5-6	NA	ASSTLTEGRVQETQY
TRBJ1-4	TRBV15	NA	ATSGGRLLNEKLF
TRBJ1-1	TRBV28	NA	ASSSPYRGHTEAF
TRBJ1-1	TRBV5-4	NA	ASSPSYGDTEAF
TRBJ1-1	TRBV7-2	NA	ASSLESPGGGNTEAF
TRBJ2-3	TRBV5-6	NA	ASSPPRGTVGADTQY
TRBJ2-2	TRBV7-3	NA	ASSFPLGGPNTGELF
TRBJ2-7	TRBV7-9	NA	ASSPRPAGVYEQY
TRBJ2-3	TRBV7-2	once	ASSTGQGWADTQY
TRBJ1-1	TRBV7-2	NA	ASSLVGMNTEAF